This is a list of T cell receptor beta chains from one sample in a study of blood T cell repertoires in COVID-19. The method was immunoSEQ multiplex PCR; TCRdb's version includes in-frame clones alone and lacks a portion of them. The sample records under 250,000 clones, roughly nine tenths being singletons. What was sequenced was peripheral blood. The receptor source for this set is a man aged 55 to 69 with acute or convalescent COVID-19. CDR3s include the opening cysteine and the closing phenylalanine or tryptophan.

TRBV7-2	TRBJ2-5	CASSFTGSETQYF
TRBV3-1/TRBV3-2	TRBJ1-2	CASSPLGYSAPAGYGYTF
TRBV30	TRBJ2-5	CAWSADRGQETQYF
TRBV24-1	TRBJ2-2	CATEGTANTGELFF
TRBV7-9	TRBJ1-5	CASSLGPYQPQHF
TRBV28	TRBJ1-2	CASSPKGAIYGYTF
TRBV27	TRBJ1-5	CASSLKQGLNQPQHF
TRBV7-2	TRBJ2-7	CASSYGGVTYEQYF
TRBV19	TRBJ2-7	CASSIDAGGYEQYF
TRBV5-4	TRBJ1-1	CASSLEPGAEAFF
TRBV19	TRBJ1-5	CASSPGDQPQHF
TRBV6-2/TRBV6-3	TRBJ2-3	CASSYSNEVIIGAGGTDTQYF
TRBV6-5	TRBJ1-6	CASSAGGRWTSPLHF
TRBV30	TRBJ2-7	CAWSAGFYEQYF
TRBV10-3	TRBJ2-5	CAISDGGAGETQYF
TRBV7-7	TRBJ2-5	CASSLDPGETQYF
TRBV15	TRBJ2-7	CATSPGSYEQYF
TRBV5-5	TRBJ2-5	CASSWTADRETQYF
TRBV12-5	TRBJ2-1	CASGLASGRSYNEQFF
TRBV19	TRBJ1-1	CATFGQGWRNTEAFF
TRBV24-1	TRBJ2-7	CATSEGDMSEQYF
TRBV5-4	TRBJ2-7	CASSLGLDPPYEQYF
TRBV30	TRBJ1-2	CAWSSYLGGQPYTF
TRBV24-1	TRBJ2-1	CATSGGDEQFF
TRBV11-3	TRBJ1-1	CASSLGGQANTEAFF
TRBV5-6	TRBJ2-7	CASSEYTSGNYEQYF
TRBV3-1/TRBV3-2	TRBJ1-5	CASSQDGSGQPQHF
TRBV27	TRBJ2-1	CASSSGLAPNYNEQFF
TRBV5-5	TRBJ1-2	CASSLTGVYGYTF
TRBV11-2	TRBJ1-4	CASMAGPTNEKLFF
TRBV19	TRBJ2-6	CASNPTGTGGPPGANVLTF
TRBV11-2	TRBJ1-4	CASSFLRLNEKLFF
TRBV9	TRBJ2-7	CASSVGLGREVAYEQYF
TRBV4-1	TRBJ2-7	CASSQGQAYVSPYEQYF
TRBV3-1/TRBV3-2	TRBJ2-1	CASSSGLAGAGGNEQFF
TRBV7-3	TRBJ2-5	CASSPTGTSGRGGAETQYF
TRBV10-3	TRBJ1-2	CAISTGDSNYGYTF
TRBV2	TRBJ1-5	CASSEEGQGNQPQHF
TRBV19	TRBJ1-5	CASSLGQGRDQPQHF
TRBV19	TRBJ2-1	CASSIGHLAGRDNEQFF
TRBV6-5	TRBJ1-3	CASRDRVGNTIYF
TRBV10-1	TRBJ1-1	CASSVEGPGFDTEAFF
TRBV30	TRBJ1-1	CAWTLDSWGTEAFF
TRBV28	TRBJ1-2	CASSTGQGVVGGYTF
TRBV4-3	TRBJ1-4	CASSRAIPGQGPNRHNEKLFF
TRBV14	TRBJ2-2	CASSPSGRRTGELFF
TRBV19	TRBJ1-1	CASSIPGSRRGTEAFF
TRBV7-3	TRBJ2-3	CASSLSPGDTQYF
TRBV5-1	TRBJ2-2	CASSLDYSGELFF
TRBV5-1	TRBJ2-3	CASSSTGLTDTQYF
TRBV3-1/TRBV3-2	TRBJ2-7	CASSQRVGTGVEEQYF
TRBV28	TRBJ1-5	CASRYLSRGSGNQPQHF
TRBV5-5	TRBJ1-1	CASSLARSNTEAFF
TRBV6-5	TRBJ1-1	CASKLRGNTEAFF
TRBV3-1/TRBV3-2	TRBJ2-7	CASSRTGPTGNEQYF
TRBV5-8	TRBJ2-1	CASSKRDSYNEQFF
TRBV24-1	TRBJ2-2	CATSDSGQGFLRGTGELFF
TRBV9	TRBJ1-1	CASSPVQGGTEAFF
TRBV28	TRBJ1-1	CASSLEETEAFF
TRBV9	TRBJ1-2	CASSPRTGGTWGYTF